Below are 6 T cell receptor beta chains sequenced from a single sample in a study of cytomegalovirus exposure and HLA in healthy donors. The PCR ran on 60 Vbeta and 13 Jbeta primers. Measured with immunoSEQ multiplex PCR; TCRdb has only the in-frame clones, and not every one. Among about 170,000 clones listed, 80% to 90% were seen once. Sequenced sample: PBMCs. The receptors were gathered from a woman younger than 30 in good health and CMV-seronegative.

This chain links TRBV27 with TRBJ1-1; 7 positions match TRBD1. The trim removed 5 bases at V and 1 base at J, leaving 4 bases unmatched. This CDR3 spans 14 amino acids. From germline, CDR1 is MNHEY and CDR2 SMNVEV (reference sequence). The DNA of the CDR3 is TGTGCCAGCAGTGGGACAGTCCCGAACACTGAAGCTTTCTTT. Protein product: CASSGTVPNTEAFF.

This chain links TRBV15 with TRBJ2-7, with 11 bases fitting TRBD2. Germline CDR1 LNHNV, CDR2 YYDKDF (reference sequence). Losses at the gene ends were 3 bases for V and 4 bases for J; bases not matched to a gene: 5. The CDR3 runs to 15 residues. The CDR3 loop reads CATSRGTSGSYEQYF. The CDR3, as DNA: TGTGCCACCAGCAGGGGTACTAGCGGGAGTTACGAGCAGTACTTC.

The rearrangement uses TRBV11-2 and TRBJ2-7; 11 bases align to TRBD1. There are 16 residues in the CDR3. Germline V CDR1 and CDR2: SGHAT, FQNNGV. The junction had 7 bases not matched to a gene; V was cut back by 2 bases and J by 4 bases. The CDR3 reads CASSLFSGTGGYEQYF. CDR3 bases: TGTGCCAGCAGCTTATTCTCCGGGACAGGGGGTTACGAGCAGTACTTC.

The CDR3 here is CASSLNSGSYEQYF. DNA of the CDR3: TGTGCCAGCAGCTTGAATAGCGGCTCCTACGAGCAGTACTTC. The chain couples TRBV5-4 to TRBJ2-5; TRBD2 is a possible D gene (6 bases). Matching the DNA end better, TRBJ2-7 makes the J call doubtful. Germline loops: CDR1 SGHNT, CDR2 YYREEE (reference sequence). The CDR3 is 14 residues long.

The chain recombines TRBV4-1 with TRBJ2-2; tentative D call: TRBD2 (6 bases). CDR3 size: 14 residues. Germline CDR1 and CDR2: MGHRA and YSYEKL. Trimming removed 3 bases from V and 6 bases from J, with 11 bases in between. The DNA of the CDR3 is TGCGCCAGCAGCCAGCCGACTAGTTCCGGGGAGCTGTTTTTT. Protein product: CASSQPTSSGELFF.

Remarks on this clone: One end of the junction varies from germline; a read error may be responsible. This chain links TRBV10-3 with TRBJ2-5; 7 bases fit TRBD2. CDR1 and CDR2 from the germline V gene are ENHRY and SYGVKD. The CDR3 spans 16 residues. CDR3 loop: CAIGEESGTSQETQYF. In DNA form, the CDR3 reads TGTGCCATCGGTGAGGAGAGCGGGACTTCTCAAGAGACCCAGTACTTC.